What follows describes a single T cell receptor (beta chain). This sample is part of a study of blood T cell repertoires in COVID-19. The wider study: T cells, B-cell-depleted T cells, or PBMCs supplied cDNA or gDNA.

This CDR3 has 15 residues. Germline-derived CDR1 and CDR2 are LNHDA and SQIVND (reference sequence). The ends were cut back, 4 bases at V and 5 bases at J, with 15 bases in the middle. Only in-frame clones appear in the TCRdb table, and some are missing; sequencing was by immunoSEQ multiplex PCR. The table lists about 250,000 clones, about 85% of them singletons. Seattle patient enrollment occurred during active infection, with longitudinal follow-up thereafter. The chain couples TRBV19 to TRBJ1-5, with D hard to call. The sample consisted of peripheral blood. The sequence was obtained from a human donor with COVID-19, enrolled during active disease. The donor label of this sample is uncertain. The CDR3 sequence: CASSRSQVPDQPQHF. In DNA form, the CDR3 reads TGTGCCAGTAGTAGATCCCAGGTACCGGATCAGCCCCAGCATTTT.